This TCR beta chain was profiled in a study of vaccination effects on CD4 cells after COVID-19. In the ViraFEST assay, antigen-specific CD4+ clonotypes were identified by expansion after peptide-pool stimulation. Following 10 days of culture, CD4+ T cells were isolated. PCR showed that the person got SARS-CoV-2 infection at some point between March and December 2020. The data were produced by immunoSEQ multiplex PCR, yet TCRdb's version contains in-frame clones alone and is incomplete. Among 63,000 or so clones, under 85% were seen once, and the ten largest hold around 5%. To note about this clone: The antigen is undetermined.

This sample comprised CD4+ T cells from PBMCs cultured with HIV peptides, obtained before COVID-19 vaccination. The subset here: HIV-1 Nef peptide pool negative control/reference culture. The clonotype comes from a human donor who had a prior SARS-CoV-2 infection.

CDR3: CASSLLTSGPSDTQYF. CDR3 DNA: TGCGCCAGCAGCCTCTTGACTAGCGGGCCTTCAGATACGCAGTATTTT. The J gene is TRBJ2-3, the V gene TRBV5-1, with 10 bases that match TRBD2. The ends lost 4 bases at V and 4 bases at J; junction bases unmatched: 9. CDR3 length: 16 residues. CDR1 and CDR2 from the germline V gene are SGHRS and YFSETQ.